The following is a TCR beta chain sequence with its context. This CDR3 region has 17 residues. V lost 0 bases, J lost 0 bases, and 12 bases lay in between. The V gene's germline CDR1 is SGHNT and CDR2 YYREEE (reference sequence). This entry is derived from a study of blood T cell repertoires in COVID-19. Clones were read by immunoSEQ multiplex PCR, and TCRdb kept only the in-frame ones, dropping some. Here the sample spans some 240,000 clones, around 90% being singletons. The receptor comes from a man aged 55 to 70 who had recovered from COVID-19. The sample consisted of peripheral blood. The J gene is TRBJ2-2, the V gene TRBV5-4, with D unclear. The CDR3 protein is CASSLGGGWTNTGELFF. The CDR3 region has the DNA TGTGCCAGCAGCTTGGGCGGTGGATGGACGAACACCGGGGAGCTGTTTTTT.